The source of this T cell receptor (beta chain) is a study of CD8+ T cells in alopecia areata. About this clone: One end of the junction does not line up with germline, which may come from a read error.

Specified treatment: oral pan-JAK inhibitor, 5-10 mg twice daily. RNA, once extracted, was reverse transcribed into cDNA for use as the sequencing template. Sequencing used immunoSEQ multiplex PCR; TCRdb keeps in-frame clones, though not all of them. The sample has under 250,000 clones; more than 60% are singletons. Germline lookup yields CDR1 GTSNPN and CDR2 SVGIG (reference sequence). The CDR3 runs 11 residues. This specimen was CD4+ T cells sorted from blood, taken at week 44, from a patient treated with tofacitinib. The origin of this receptor is a human donor with alopecia areata. V and J are TRBV30 and TRBJ2-3; D remains unclear. CDR3 protein: CAWSGGVVWAF. CDR3 nucleotide sequence: TGTGCCTGGAGTGGTGGGGTGGTGTGGGCTTTT. The complete variable domain, with remaining parts taken from reference TRBV30 and TRBJ2-3, reads SQTIHQWPATLVQPVGSPLSLECTVEGTSNPNLYWYRQAAGRGLQLLFYSVGIGQISSEVPQNLSASRPQDRQFILSSKKLLLSDSGFYLCAWSGGVVWAFGPGTRLTVL.